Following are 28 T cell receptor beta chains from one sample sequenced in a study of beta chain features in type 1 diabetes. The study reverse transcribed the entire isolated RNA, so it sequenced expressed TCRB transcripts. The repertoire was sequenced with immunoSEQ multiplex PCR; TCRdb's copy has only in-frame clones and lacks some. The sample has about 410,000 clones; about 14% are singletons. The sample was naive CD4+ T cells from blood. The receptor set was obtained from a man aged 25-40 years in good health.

The CDR3 protein is CASSPTGGYGYTF. The CDR3 nucleotides read TGTGCCAGTTCCCCAACAGGGGGCTATGGCTACACCTTC. J is TRBJ1-2 and V is TRBV25-1, with 8 positions matching TRBD1. The ends lost 9 bases at V and 4 bases at J; junction bases unmatched: 7. The germline V gene has CDR1 MGHDK and CDR2 SYGVNS. The CDR3 totals 13 residues.

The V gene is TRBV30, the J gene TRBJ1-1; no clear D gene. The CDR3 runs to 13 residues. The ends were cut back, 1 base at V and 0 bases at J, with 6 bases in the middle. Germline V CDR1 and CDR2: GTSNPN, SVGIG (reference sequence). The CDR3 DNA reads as TGTGCCTGGAGTGCCGGGATGAACACTGAAGCTTTCTTT. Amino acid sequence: CAWSAGMNTEAFF. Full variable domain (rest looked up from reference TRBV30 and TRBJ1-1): SQTIHQWPATLVQPVGSPLSLECTVEGTSNPNLYWYRQAAGRGLQLLFYSVGIGQISSEVPQNLSASRPQDRQFILSSKKLLLSDSGFYLCAWSAGMNTEAFFGQGTRLTVV.

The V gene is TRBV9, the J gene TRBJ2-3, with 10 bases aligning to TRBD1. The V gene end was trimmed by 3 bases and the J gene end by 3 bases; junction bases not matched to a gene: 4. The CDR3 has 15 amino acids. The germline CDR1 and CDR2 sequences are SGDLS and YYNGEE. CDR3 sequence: CASSGWTGGTDTQYF. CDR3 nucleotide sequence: TGTGCCAGCAGCGGTTGGACAGGGGGAACAGATACGCAGTATTTT. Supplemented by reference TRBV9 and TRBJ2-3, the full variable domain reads DSGVTQTPKHLITATGQRVTLRCSPRSGDLSVYWYQQSLDQGLQFLIQYYNGEERAKGNILERFSAQQFPDLHSELNLSSLELGDSALYFCASSGWTGGTDTQYFGPGTRLTVL.

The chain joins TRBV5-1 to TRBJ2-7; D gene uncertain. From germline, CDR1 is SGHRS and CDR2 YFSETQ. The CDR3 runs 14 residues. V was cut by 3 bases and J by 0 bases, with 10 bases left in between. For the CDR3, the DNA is TGCGCCAGCAGCTCGGACGGATCCTCCTACGAGCAGTACGTC. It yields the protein CASSSDGSSYEQYV.

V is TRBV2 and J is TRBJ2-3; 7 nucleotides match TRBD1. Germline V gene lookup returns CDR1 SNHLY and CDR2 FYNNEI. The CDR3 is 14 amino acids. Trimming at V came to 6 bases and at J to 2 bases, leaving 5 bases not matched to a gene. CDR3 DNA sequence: TGTGCCAGCAGAGACAGGGCCTTCACAGATACGCAGTATTTT. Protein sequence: CASRDRAFTDTQYF.

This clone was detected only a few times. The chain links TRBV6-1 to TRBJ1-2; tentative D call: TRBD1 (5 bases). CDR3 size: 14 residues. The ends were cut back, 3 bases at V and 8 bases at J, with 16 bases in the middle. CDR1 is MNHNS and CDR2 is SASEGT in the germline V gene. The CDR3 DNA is TGTGCCAGCAGTGACGGTCTGGCGAGGGACGGCTACACCTTC. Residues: CASSDGLARDGYTF.

CDR3 sequence: CASIGGYTF. The CDR3, as DNA: TGTGCCAGCATTGGGGGCTACACCTTC. The rearrangement joins TRBV27 to TRBJ1-2; D is uncertain. CDR1 MNHEY and CDR2 SMNVEV come from the germline V gene (reference sequence). With 7 bases removed from V and 8 bases from J, the gap between germline ends came to 5 bases. The CDR3 has 9 residues.

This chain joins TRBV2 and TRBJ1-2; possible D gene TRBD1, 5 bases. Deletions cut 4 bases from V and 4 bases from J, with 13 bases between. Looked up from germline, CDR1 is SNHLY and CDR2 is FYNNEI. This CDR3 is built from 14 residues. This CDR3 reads CASSVRGRSYGYTF. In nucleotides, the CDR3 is TGTGCCAGCAGTGTGCGGGGCAGATCCTATGGCTACACCTTC.

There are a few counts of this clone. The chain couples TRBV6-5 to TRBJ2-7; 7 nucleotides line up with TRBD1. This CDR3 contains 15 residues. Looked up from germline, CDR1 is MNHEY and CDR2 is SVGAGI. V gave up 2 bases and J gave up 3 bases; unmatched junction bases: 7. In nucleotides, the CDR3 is TGTGCCAGCAGTTACATAGGGGGCCAACTCTACGAGCAGTACTTC. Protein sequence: CASSYIGGQLYEQYF.

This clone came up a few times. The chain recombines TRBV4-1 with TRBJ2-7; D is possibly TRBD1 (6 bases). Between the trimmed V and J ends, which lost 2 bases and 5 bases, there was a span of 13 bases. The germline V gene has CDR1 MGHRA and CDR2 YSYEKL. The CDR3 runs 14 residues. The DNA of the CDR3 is TGCGCCAGCAGCCAACGAACAGGGTACCACGAGCAGTACTTC. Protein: CASSQRTGYHEQYF.

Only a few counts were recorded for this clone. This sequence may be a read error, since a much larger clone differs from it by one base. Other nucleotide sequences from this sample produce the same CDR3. The CDR3 DNA reads TGTGCCAGCCGAAGCTCTGGGGCCAACGTCCTGACTTTC. Translating gives CASRSSGANVLTF. The V call is TRBV27, the J call TRBJ2-6; D gene ambiguous. Trimming shortened V by 8 bases and J by 0 bases, and 5 bases separated the two germline ends. CDR3 length: 13 amino acids. Looked up from germline, CDR1 is MNHEY and CDR2 is SMNVEV (reference sequence).

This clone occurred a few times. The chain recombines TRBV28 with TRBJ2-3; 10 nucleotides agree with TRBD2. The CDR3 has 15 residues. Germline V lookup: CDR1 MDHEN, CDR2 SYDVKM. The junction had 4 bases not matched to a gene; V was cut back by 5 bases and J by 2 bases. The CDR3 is CASSTGTSATDTQYF. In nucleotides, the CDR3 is TGTGCCAGCAGTACCGGGACTAGCGCCACAGATACGCAGTATTTT.

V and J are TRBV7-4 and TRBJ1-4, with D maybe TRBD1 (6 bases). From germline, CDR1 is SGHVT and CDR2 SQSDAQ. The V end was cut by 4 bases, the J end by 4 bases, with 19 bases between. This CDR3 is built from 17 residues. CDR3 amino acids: CASSSPGGQQHNEKLFF. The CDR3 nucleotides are TGTGCCAGCAGCTCTCCTGGGGGGCAGCAACATAATGAAAAACTGTTTTTT. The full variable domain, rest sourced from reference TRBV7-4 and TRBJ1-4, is GAGVSQSPRYKVAKRGRDVALRCDSISGHVTLYWYRQTLGQGSEVLTYSQSDAQRDKSGRPSGRFSAERPERSVSTLKIQRTEQGDSAVYLCASSSPGGQQHNEKLFFGSGTQLSVL.

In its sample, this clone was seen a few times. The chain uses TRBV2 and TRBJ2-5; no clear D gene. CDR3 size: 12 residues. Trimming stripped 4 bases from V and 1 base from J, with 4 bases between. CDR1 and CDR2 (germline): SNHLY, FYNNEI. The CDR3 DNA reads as TGTGCCAGCAGTGTTATCCAAGAGACCCAGTACTTC. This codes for CASSVIQETQYF.

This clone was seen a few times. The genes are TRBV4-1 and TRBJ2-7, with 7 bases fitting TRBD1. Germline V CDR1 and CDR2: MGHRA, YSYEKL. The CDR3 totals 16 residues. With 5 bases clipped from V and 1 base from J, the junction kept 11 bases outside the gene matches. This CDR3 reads CASSGSLQGLSYEQYF. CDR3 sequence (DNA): TGCGCCAGCAGCGGATCACTACAGGGGTTGTCCTACGAGCAGTACTTC.

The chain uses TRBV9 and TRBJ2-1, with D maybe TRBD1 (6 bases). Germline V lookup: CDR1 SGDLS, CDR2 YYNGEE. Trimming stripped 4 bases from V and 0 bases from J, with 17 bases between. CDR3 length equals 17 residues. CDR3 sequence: CASSPPGDMSSYNEQFF. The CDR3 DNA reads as TGTGCCAGCAGCCCACCAGGGGATATGAGCTCCTACAATGAGCAGTTCTTC.

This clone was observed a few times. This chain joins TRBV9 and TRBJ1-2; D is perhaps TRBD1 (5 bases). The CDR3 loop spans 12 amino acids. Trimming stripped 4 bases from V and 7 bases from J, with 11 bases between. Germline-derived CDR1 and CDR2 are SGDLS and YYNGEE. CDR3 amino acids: CASSSTGGGYTF. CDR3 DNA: TGTGCCAGCAGCTCCACAGGTGGTGGCTACACCTTC.

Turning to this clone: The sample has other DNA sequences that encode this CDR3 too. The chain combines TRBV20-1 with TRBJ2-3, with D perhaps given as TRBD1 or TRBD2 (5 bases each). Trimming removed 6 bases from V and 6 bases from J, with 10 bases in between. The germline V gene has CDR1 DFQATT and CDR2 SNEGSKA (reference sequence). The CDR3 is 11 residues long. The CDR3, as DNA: TGCAGTGCCCGAGAGGGGGATACGCAGTATTTT. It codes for CSAREGDTQYF.

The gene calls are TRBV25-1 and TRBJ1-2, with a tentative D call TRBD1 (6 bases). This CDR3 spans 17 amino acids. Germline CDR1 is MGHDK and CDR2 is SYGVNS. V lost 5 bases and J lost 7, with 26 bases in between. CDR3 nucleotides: TGTGCCAGCAGTCCTATGGGGTTTTTCGGGGGCGTTGGTGGCTACACCTTC. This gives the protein CASSPMGFFGGVGGYTF.

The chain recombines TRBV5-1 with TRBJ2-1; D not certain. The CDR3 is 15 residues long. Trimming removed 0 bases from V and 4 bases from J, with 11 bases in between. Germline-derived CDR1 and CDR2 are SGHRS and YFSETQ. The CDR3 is CASSLEVASYNEQFF. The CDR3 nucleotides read TGCGCCAGCAGCTTGGAAGTAGCCTCGTACAATGAGCAGTTCTTC.

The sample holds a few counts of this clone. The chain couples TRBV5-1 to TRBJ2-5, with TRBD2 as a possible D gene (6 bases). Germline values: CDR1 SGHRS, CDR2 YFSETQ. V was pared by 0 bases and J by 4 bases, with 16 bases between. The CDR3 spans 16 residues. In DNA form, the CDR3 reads TGCGCCAGCAGCTTGGTAGCTGGACTAAGGGCAGAGACCCAGTACTTC. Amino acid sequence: CASSLVAGLRAETQYF.

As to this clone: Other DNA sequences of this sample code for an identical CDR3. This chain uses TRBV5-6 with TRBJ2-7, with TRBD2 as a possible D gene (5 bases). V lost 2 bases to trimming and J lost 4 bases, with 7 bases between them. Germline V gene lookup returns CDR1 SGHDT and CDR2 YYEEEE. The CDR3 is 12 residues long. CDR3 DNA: TGTGCCAGCAGCTTATCGGGGTACGAGCAGTACTTC. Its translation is CASSLSGYEQYF.

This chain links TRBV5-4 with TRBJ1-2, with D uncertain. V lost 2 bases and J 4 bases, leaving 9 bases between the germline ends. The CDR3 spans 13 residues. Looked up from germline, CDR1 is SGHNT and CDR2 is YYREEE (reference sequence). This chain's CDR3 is CASSFTESYGYTF. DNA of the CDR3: TGTGCCAGCAGCTTCACAGAGAGCTATGGCTACACCTTC.

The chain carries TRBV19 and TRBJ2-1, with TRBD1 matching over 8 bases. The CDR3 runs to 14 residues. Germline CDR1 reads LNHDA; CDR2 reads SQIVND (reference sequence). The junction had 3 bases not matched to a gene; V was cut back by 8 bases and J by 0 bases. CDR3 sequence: CASWDRRSYNEQFF. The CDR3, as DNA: TGTGCCAGTTGGGACAGGCGCTCCTACAATGAGCAGTTCTTC. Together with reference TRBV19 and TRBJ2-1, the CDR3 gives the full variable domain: DGGITQSPKYLFRKEGQNVTLSCEQNLNHDAMYWYRQDPGQGLRLIYYSQIVNDFQKGDIAEGYSVSREKKESFPLTVTSAQKNPTAFYLCASWDRRSYNEQFFGPGTRLTVL.

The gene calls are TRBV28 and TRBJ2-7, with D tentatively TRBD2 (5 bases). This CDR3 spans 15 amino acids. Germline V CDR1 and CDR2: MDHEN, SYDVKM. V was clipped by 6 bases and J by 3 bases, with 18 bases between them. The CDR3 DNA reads TGTGCCAGCAGCTCGCCCGCGGGCATTATCTACGAGCAGTACGTC. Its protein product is CASSSPAGIIYEQYV.

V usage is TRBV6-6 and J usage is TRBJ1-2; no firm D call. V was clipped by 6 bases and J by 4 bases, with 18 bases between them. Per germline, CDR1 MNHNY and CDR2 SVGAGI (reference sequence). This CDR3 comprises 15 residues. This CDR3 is CASSIRGASSYGYTF. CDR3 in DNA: TGTGCCAGCAGCATCCGCGGCGCCTCCTCCTATGGCTACACCTTC.

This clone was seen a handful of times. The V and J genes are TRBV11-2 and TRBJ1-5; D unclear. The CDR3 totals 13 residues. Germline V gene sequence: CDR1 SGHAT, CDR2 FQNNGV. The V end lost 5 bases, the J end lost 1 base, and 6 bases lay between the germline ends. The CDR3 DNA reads TGTGCCAGCAGCCCAAGCAGCAATCAGCCCCAGCATTTT. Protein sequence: CASSPSSNQPQHF. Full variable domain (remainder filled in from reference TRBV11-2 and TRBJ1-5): EAGVAQSPRYKIIEKRQSVAFWCNPISGHATLYWYQQILGQGPKLLIQFQNNGVVDDSQLPKDRFSAERLKGVDSTLKIQPAKLEDSAVYLCASSPSSNQPQHFGDGTRLSIL.

The CDR3 sequence is CASSPYFRQTKETQYF. Written as DNA, the CDR3 is TGTGCCAGCTCACCCTACTTCCGACAGACCAAAGAGACCCAGTACTTC. The chain links TRBV18 to TRBJ2-5; D is possibly TRBD1 (5 bases). Per the germline V gene, CDR1 is KGHSH and CDR2 is LQKENI. Trimming shortened V by 3 bases and J by 3 bases, and 17 bases separated the two germline ends. The CDR3 spans 16 residues.